The clone carrying this T cell receptor beta chain was detected only a few times. CDR3 length: 14 amino acids. The V end lost 5 bases, the J end lost 4 bases, and 15 bases lay between the germline ends. From germline, CDR1 is SEHNR and CDR2 FQNEAQ (reference sequence). Per the original data handling: Reference gene primer amplification in the assay estimated nucleated cell counts. TCRdb's table, derived via immunoSEQ multiplex PCR, lists solely in-frame clones and lacks some. The V and J calls and the clone size are those of that table, but D and trimming were determined from the DNA. The sample lists 91,000 or so clones, roughly 84% occurring once. The data are from a study of blood T cell repertoires in COVID-19. On the study more broadly: Samples of COVID-19 (acute and convalescent) were obtained from the United States, Italy and Spain.

The V call is TRBV7-9, the J call TRBJ2-7, with a tentative D call TRBD2 (6 bases). The sequence derives from a woman aged 60-70 years in a cohort sampled during active or convalescent COVID-19. Sequenced input: peripheral blood. The CDR3 sequence is CASSPRRDWYEQYF. In DNA, the CDR3 is TGTGCCAGCAGCCCGCGGCGGGATTGGTACGAGCAGTACTTC.